The clone carrying this TCR beta chain was seen ten or more times. This sample is part of a study of T-cell reconstitution after alpha-beta-depleted transplantation in children. Germline V CDR1 and CDR2: MNHEY, SVGAGI. This CDR3 spans 14 amino acids. After removal of 8 bases from V and 0 bases from J, the junction contained 2 bases not matched to a gene. The TCRbeta library was prepared with unique molecular identifiers. TCRdb re-called the PCR reads with MiXCR, one entry per CDR3 protein. The sample lists 60,000 to 80,000 distinct CDR3 sequences; 6% to 8% were seen once. The TCR originated in a human donor who donated a stem cell graft to a child with acute lymphoblastic leukemia. The chain joins TRBV6-5 to TRBJ2-3; TRBD1 aligns across 10 bases. The sequences come from PBMCs from the stem cell graft donor, collected from the stem cell graft. The chain's CDR3 is CASDRGRSTDTQYF. In DNA, the CDR3 is TGTGCCAGCGACAGGGGGCGAAGCACAGATACGCAGTATTTT.